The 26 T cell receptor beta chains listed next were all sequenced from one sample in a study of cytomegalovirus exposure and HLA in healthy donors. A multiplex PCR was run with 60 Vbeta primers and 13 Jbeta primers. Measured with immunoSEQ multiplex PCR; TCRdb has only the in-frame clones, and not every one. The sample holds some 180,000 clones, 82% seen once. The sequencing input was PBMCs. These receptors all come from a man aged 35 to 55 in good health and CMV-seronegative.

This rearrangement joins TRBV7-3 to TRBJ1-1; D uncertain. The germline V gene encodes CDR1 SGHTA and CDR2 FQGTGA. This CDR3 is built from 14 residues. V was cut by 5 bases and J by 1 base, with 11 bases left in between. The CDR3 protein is CASSLLGGNTEAFF. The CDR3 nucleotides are TGTGCCAGCAGCCTCCTCGGCGGGAACACTGAAGCTTTCTTT.

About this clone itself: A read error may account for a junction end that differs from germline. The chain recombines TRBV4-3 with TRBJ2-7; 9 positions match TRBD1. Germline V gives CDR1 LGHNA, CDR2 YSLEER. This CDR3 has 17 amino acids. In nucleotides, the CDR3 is TGCGCCAGCAGCAAAGAGCTCGCGGGACAGGGTTCCTACGAGCAGTACTTC. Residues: CASSKELAGQGSYEQYF.

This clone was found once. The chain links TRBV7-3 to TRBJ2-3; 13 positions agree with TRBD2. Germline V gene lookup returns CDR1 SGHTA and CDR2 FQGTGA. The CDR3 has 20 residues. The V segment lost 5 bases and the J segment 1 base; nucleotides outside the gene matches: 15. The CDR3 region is CASSPGALAGGPVGTDTQYF. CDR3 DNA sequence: TGTGCCAGCAGCCCTGGGGCACTAGCGGGAGGGCCGGTCGGCACAGATACGCAGTATTTT.

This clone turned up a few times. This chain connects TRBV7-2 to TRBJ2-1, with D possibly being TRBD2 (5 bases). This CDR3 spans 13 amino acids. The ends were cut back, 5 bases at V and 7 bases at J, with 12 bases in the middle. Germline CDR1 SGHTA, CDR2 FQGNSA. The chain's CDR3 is CASSLLTGNEQFF. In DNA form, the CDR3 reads TGTGCCAGCAGCCTACTTACGGGGAATGAGCAGTTCTTC.

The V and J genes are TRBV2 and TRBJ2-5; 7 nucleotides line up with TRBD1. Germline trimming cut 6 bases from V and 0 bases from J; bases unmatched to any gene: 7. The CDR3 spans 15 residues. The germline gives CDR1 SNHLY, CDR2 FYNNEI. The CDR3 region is CASRIQGKYQETQYF. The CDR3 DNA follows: TGTGCCAGCAGGATACAGGGGAAGTACCAAGAGACCCAGTACTTC.

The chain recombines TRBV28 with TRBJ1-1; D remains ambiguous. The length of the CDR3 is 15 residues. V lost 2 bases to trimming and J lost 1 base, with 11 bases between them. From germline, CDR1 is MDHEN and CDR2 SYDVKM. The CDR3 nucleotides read TGTGCCAGCAGTTTACTAAGTGGTGCGAACACTGAAGCTTTCTTT. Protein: CASSLLSGANTEAFF. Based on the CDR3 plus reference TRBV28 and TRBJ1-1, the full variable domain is DVKVTQSSRYLVKRTGEKVFLECVQDMDHENMFWYRQDPGLGLRLIYFSYDVKMKEKGDIPEGYSVSREKKERFSLILESASTNQTSMYLCASSLLSGANTEAFFGQGTRLTVV.

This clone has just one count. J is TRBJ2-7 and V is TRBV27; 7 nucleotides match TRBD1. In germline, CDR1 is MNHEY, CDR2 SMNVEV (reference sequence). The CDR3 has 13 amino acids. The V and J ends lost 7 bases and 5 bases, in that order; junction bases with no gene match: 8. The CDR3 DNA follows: TGTGCCAGCATCCGACAGGGCAGCAACGAGCAGTACTTC. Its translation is CASIRQGSNEQYF.

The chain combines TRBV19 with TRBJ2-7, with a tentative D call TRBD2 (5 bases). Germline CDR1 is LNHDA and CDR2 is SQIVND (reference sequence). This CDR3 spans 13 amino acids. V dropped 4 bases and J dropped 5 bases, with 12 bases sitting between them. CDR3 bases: TGTGCCAGTAGTAACCGGCGGGCGGACGAGCAGTACTTC. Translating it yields CASSNRRADEQYF.

CDR3 DNA sequence: TGTGCCAGCAGCCATACAGGGGGCACAATCTCCTACGAGCAGTACTTC. Amino acids: CASSHTGGTISYEQYF. The gene calls are TRBV4-2 and TRBJ2-7; the match to TRBD1 covers 9 bases. The CDR3 runs 16 residues. The ends lost 3 bases at V and 0 bases at J; junction bases unmatched: 6. CDR1 is LGHNA and CDR2 is YNFKEQ in the germline V gene.

In DNA, the CDR3 is TGTGCCAGCAGTTACTCAGGACAGACACATTCACCCCTCCACTTT. Its protein is CASSYSGQTHSPLHF. The V gene is TRBV6-5, the J gene TRBJ1-6, with D possibly being TRBD1 (6 bases). The CDR3 sequence is 15 residues long. Trimming cost V 0 bases and J 8 bases, with 11 bases left between them. Germline V CDR1 and CDR2: MNHEY, SVGAGI.

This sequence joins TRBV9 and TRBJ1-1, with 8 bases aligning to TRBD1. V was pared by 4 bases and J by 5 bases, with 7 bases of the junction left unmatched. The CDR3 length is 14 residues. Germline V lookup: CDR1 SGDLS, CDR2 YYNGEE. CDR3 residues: CASSPQGGWTEAFF. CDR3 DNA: TGTGCCAGCAGCCCACAGGGGGGATGGACTGAAGCTTTCTTT.

The CDR3 is CATGTGSISNQPQHF. In DNA, the CDR3 is TGTGCCACCGGGACAGGCTCAATTAGCAATCAGCCCCAGCATTTT. This chain uses TRBV15 with TRBJ1-5; TRBD1 matches at 8 bases. Germline CDR1 reads LNHNV; CDR2 reads YYDKDF (reference sequence). After removal of 8 bases from V and 0 bases from J, the junction contained 6 bases not matched to a gene. This CDR3 region has 15 residues.

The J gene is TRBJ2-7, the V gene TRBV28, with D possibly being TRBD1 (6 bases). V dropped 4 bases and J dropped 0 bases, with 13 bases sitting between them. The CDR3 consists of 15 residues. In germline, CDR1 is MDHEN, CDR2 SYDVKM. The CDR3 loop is CASSYPGASSYEQYF. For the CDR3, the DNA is TGTGCCAGCAGTTACCCAGGGGCAAGCTCCTACGAGCAGTACTTC.

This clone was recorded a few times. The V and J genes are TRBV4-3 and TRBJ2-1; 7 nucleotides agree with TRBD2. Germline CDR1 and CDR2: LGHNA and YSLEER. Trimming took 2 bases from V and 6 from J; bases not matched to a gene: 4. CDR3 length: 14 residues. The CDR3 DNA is TGCGCCAGCAGCCAAACTAGCGCGCGCAATGAGCAGTTCTTC. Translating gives CASSQTSARNEQFF.

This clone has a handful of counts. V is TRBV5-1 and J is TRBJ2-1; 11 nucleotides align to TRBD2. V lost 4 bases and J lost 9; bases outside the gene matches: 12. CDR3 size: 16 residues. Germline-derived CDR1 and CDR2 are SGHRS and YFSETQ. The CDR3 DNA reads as TGCGCCAGCAGCCTAAGTAGCGGGAGGGCCAAGAGTGAGCAGTTCTTC. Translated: CASSLSSGRAKSEQFF.

Here the CDR3 reads CASSYGTGAYEQYF. The CDR3 DNA follows: TGTGCCAGCAGTTACGGGACGGGGGCCTACGAGCAGTACTTC. The rearrangement uses TRBV6-5 and TRBJ2-7; D may be TRBD2 (6 bases). The CDR3 covers 14 residues. In germline, CDR1 is MNHEY, CDR2 SVGAGI. V lost 2 bases and J lost 2, with 10 bases in between.

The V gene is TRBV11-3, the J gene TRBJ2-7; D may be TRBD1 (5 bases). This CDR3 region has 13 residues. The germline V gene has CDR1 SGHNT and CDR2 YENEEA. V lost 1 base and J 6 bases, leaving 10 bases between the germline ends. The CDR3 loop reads CASSLGLGLEQYF. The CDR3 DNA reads TGTGCCAGCAGCTTAGGACTGGGGCTCGAGCAGTACTTC.

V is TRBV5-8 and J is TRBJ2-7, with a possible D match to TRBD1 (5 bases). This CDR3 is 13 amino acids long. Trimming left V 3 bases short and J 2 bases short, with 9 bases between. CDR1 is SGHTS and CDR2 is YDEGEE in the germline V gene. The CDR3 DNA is TGTGCCAGCAGCTGGGGCAGGGCCTACGAGCAGTACTTC. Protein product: CASSWGRAYEQYF.

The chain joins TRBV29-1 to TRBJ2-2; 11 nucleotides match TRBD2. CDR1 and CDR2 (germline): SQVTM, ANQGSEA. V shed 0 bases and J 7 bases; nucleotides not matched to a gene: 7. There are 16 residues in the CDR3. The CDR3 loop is CSVEDRLAGRVGELFF. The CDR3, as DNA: TGCAGCGTTGAAGATCGACTAGCGGGAAGGGTCGGGGAGCTGTTTTTT.

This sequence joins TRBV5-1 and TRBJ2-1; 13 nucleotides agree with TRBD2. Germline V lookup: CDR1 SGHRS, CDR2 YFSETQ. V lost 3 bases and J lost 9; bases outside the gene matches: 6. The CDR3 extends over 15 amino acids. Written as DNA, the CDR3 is TGCGCCAGCAGCTGGACTAGCGGGAGTAGGGTTGAGCAGTTCTTC. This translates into CASSWTSGSRVEQFF.

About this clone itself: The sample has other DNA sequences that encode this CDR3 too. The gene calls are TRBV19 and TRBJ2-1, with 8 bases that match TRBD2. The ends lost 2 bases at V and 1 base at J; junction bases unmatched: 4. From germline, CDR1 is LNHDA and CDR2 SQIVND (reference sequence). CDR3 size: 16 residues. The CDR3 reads CASSIRTSGSYNEQFF. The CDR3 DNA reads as TGTGCCAGTAGTATAAGAACTAGCGGATCCTACAATGAGCAGTTCTTC.

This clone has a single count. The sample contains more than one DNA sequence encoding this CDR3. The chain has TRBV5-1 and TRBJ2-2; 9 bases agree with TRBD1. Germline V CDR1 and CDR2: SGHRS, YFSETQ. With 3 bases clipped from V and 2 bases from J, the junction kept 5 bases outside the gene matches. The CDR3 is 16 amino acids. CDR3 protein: CASSSGTGTNTGELFF. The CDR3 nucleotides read TGCGCCAGCAGCTCCGGGACAGGGACTAACACCGGGGAGCTGTTTTTT.

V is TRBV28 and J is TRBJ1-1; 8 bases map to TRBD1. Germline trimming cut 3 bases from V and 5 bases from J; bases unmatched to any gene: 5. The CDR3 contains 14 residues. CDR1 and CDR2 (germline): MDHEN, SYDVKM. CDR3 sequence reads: CASSFPRGRTEAFF. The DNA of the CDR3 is TGTGCCAGCAGTTTCCCCAGGGGGCGGACTGAAGCTTTCTTT.

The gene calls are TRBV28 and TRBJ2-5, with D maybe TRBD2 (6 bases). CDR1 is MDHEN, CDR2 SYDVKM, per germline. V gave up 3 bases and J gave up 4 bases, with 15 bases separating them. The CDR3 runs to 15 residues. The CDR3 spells CASSLRWGDLETQYF. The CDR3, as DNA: TGTGCCAGCAGTTTGCGGTGGGGGGACTTAGAGACCCAGTACTTC.

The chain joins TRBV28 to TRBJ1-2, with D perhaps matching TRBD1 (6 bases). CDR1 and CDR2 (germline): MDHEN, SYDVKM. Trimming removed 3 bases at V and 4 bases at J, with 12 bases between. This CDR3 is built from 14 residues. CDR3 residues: CASSFSDSFYGYTF. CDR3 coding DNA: TGTGCCAGCAGTTTCTCGGACAGCTTCTATGGCTACACCTTC.

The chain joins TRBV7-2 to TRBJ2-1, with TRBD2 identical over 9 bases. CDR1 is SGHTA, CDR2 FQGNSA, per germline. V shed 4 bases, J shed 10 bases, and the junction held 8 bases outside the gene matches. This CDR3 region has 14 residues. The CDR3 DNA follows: TGTGCCAGCAGCTCCTCTCTCGCGGGGGGGGAGCAGTTCTTC. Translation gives CASSSSLAGGEQFF.